The next 5 T cell receptor beta chains were all read from a single sample in a study of radiotherapy plus CTLA-4 blockade in lung cancer. The repertoire was sequenced with immunoSEQ multiplex PCR; TCRdb's copy has only in-frame clones and lacks some. The table shows about 85,000 clones, with around 85% occurring only once. The specimen comprised peripheral blood, sampled from a patient treated with radiotherapy plus ipilimumab. The receptors were gathered from a human donor with non-small cell lung cancer who had a partial response to radiotherapy plus ipilimumab.

This rearrangement joins TRBV19 to TRBJ1-1; 8 nucleotides agree with TRBD1. Germline V gene data show CDR1 as LNHDA and CDR2 as SQIVND (reference sequence). V shed 3 bases, J shed 8 bases, and the junction held 5 bases outside the gene matches. There are 13 residues in the CDR3. CDR3 protein: CASSIRTGREAFF. In nucleotides, the CDR3 is TGTGCCAGTAGTATTCGGACAGGGCGAGAAGCTTTCTTT.

The chain carries TRBV7-6 and TRBJ2-2; 7 bases fit TRBD2. Germline V gene data show CDR1 as SGHVS and CDR2 as FNYEAQ. The CDR3 loop spans 14 amino acids. Trimming removed 5 bases from V and 4 bases from J; junction bases left unmatched: 4. CDR3 amino acids: CASSLSGVTGELFF. DNA for the CDR3: TGTGCCAGCAGCCTCAGCGGGGTCACCGGGGAGCTGTTTTTT.

The chain uses TRBV6-5 and TRBJ2-1; TRBD2 matches at 8 bases. The V segment lost 0 bases and the J segment 4 bases; nucleotides outside the gene matches: 5. This CDR3 region has 16 residues. Germline V gene sequence: CDR1 MNHEY, CDR2 SVGAGI. Here the CDR3 reads CASSYSTSGGYNEQFF. Written as DNA, the CDR3 is TGTGCCAGCAGTTACTCAACTAGCGGTGGTTACAATGAGCAGTTCTTC.

A few counts support this clone. V gene TRBV4-1 combines with J gene TRBJ1-3; D is unresolved. Germline-derived CDR1 and CDR2 are MGHRA and YSYEKL. Trimming took off 2 bases at V and 0 bases at J, with 8 bases between the two ends. The CDR3 consists of 15 residues. The CDR3 sequence: CASSQPVASGNTIYF. In DNA, the CDR3 is TGCGCCAGCAGCCAACCCGTGGCCTCTGGAAACACCATATATTTT.

The V call is TRBV7-9, the J call TRBJ1-1, with unresolved D. CDR1 is SEHNR, CDR2 FQNEAQ, per germline (reference sequence). The CDR3 covers 14 residues. The V end lost 5 bases, the J end lost 0 bases, and 10 bases lay between the germline ends. The CDR3 spells CASSPEGMNTEAFF. The CDR3 coding sequence is TGTGCCAGCAGCCCCGAGGGAATGAACACTGAAGCTTTCTTT.